Shown below are 16 T cell receptor beta chains from a single sample sequenced in a study of beta chain features in type 1 diabetes. The study, taken as a whole, reports: All four CD4+ subsets of Type 1 diabetes patients contained TCRB CDR3s that were moderately but significantly shorter.

The entirety of the isolated RNA underwent reverse transcription, so expressed TCRB transcripts were sequenced. Profiling relied on immunoSEQ multiplex PCR, and the TCRdb table lists in-frame clones only, not all of them. The sample includes some 44,000 clones, 66% of them seen just once. These receptors' targets are unknown. Sequencing was carried out using Tregs from blood. The receptors stem from a woman between 18 and 29 years old with type 1 diabetes.

The V and J genes are TRBV6-5 and TRBJ2-3, with D unresolved. Trimming removed 0 bases at V and 0 bases at J, with 7 bases between. The CDR3 has 15 residues. CDR1 and CDR2 from the germline V gene are MNHEY and SVGAGI. This CDR3 reads CASSYSAASTDTQYF. The CDR3 DNA reads TGTGCCAGCAGTTACTCGGCGGCTAGCACAGATACGCAGTATTTT.

This clone was picked up a small number of times. J is TRBJ2-1 and V is TRBV7-3; 10 positions agree with TRBD2. CDR3 length: 15 residues. J was trimmed by 0 bases and V by 5 bases; bases with no gene match: 1. From germline, CDR1 is SGHTA and CDR2 FQGTGA. The CDR3 nucleotides are TGTGCCAGCAGCCCTAGCGGGAGCTCCTACAATGAGCAGTTCTTC. It encodes CASSPSGSSYNEQFF.

The chain has TRBV10-3 and TRBJ2-5; D possibly corresponds to TRBD1 (6 bases). The J call may not be correct, given that the DNA end is closer to TRBJ2-7. Germline V gene data show CDR1 as ENHRY and CDR2 as SYGVKD. This CDR3 comprises 15 residues. The CDR3 here is CAISEGEGGSYEQYF. The CDR3 coding sequence is TGTGCCATCAGTGAGGGGGAAGGGGGCTCCTACGAGCAGTACTTC.

The chain couples TRBV30 to TRBJ2-6; no clear D. Trimming stripped 4 bases from V and 4 bases from J, with 14 bases between. Germline V gives CDR1 GTSNPN, CDR2 SVGIG (reference sequence). There are 15 residues in the CDR3. As DNA, the CDR3 is TGTGCCTGGACCCTACGAGGAGCCGGGGCCAACGTCCTGACTTTC. This codes for CAWTLRGAGANVLTF.

The rearrangement links TRBV4-3 to TRBJ1-1; tentatively, D is TRBD1 (6 bases). CDR1 is LGHNA and CDR2 is YSLEER in the germline V gene. CDR3 length equals 16 residues. Between the trimmed V and J ends, which lost 0 bases and 1 base, there was a span of 12 bases. In nucleotides, the CDR3 is TGCGCCAGCAGCCAAGATGGGGGGGCTTCGAACACTGAAGCTTTCTTT. Encoded protein: CASSQDGGASNTEAFF.

The chain combines TRBV4-2 with TRBJ2-5, with 9 positions matching TRBD2. After removal of 1 base from V and 5 bases from J, the junction contained 11 bases not matched to a gene. Germline CDR1 reads LGHNA; CDR2 reads YNFKEQ. The length of the CDR3 is 17 residues. The DNA for the CDR3 is TGTGCCAGCAGCCAAGGCTCCGCGGGAGGGCCGGAGGAGACCCAGTACTTC. It specifies CASSQGSAGGPEETQYF.

The V gene is TRBV10-3, the J gene TRBJ2-3; weak D call: TRBD2 (5 bases). The germline CDR1 and CDR2 sequences are ENHRY and SYGVKD. The germline V and J ends were trimmed by 3 bases and 0 bases, with 10 bases remaining between them. CDR3 size: 15 residues. CDR3 in amino acids: CAISDLGGSTDTQYF. The CDR3, as DNA: TGTGCCATCAGTGATCTCGGAGGAAGCACAGATACGCAGTATTTT.

V gene TRBV7-2 combines with J gene TRBJ2-7; TRBD2 aligns across 8 bases. With V trimmed by 5 bases and J by 0 bases, 6 bases remained unmatched. Germline loops: CDR1 SGHTA, CDR2 FQGNSA. The CDR3 is made up of 15 amino acids. As DNA, the CDR3 is TGTGCCAGCAGCCTGAGCGGGGGACCCTCCTACGAGCAGTACTTC. Amino acids: CASSLSGGPSYEQYF.

This clone has a handful of counts. The chain carries TRBV7-9 and TRBJ2-1; D remains unclear. The CDR3 extends over 13 amino acids. Deletions cut 5 bases from V and 7 bases from J, with 12 bases between. Germline V gene sequence: CDR1 SEHNR, CDR2 FQNEAQ (reference sequence). The CDR3 bases are TGTGCCAGCAGCCTGAGCCTTTATAATGAGCAGTTCTTC. Amino acid sequence: CASSLSLYNEQFF.

The chain has TRBV2 and TRBJ2-1, with TRBD2 matching 11 bases. The ends lost 6 bases at V and 8 bases at J; junction bases unmatched: 12. Germline CDR1 SNHLY, CDR2 FYNNEI. The CDR3 has 16 residues. CDR3 bases: TGTGCCAGCAGAGATTCCCTAGCGGGGGGCCAAGATGAGCAGTTCTTC. Its translation is CASRDSLAGGQDEQFF.

The chain employs TRBV5-5 and TRBJ1-5; 8 bases agree with TRBD1. The CDR3 is 15 amino acids. The germline CDR1 and CDR2 sequences are SGHKS and YYEKEE (reference sequence). V lost 0 bases and J lost 4; bases outside the gene matches: 3. This chain's CDR3 is CASSLAGGPNQPQHF. The DNA for the CDR3 is TGTGCCAGCAGCTTGGCAGGGGGCCCGAATCAGCCCCAGCATTTT.

This rearrangement joins TRBV7-2 to TRBJ2-6, with 8 bases identical to TRBD1. CDR1 and CDR2 (germline): SGHTA, FQGNSA. Trimming took 7 bases from V and 4 from J; bases not matched to a gene: 9. This CDR3 contains 16 residues. CDR3 loop: CASNTGGTAGANVLTF. In DNA form, the CDR3 reads TGTGCCAGCAACACAGGGGGTACGGCCGGGGCCAACGTCCTGACTTTC.

This chain uses TRBV19 with TRBJ2-5; D is possibly TRBD1 (6 bases). V lost 3 bases to trimming and J lost 7 bases, with 15 bases between them. This CDR3 contains 14 residues. Germline values: CDR1 LNHDA, CDR2 SQIVND (reference sequence). In DNA form, the CDR3 reads TGTGCCAGTAGTATCTTTGGGACATCCCCGACCCAGTACTTC. Translated: CASSIFGTSPTQYF.

This clone showed up just a few times. The V gene is TRBV6-6, the J gene TRBJ2-1; 8 bases agree with TRBD1. V lost 2 bases, J lost 9 bases, and 6 bases stayed unmatched. The germline V gene has CDR1 MNHNY and CDR2 SVGAGI (reference sequence). The CDR3 contains 14 residues. The CDR3 spells CASSYAGGRGEQFF. In DNA form, the CDR3 reads TGTGCCAGCAGTTACGCAGGGGGCCGGGGTGAGCAGTTCTTC.

The chain uses TRBV29-1 and TRBJ2-5, with TRBD1 matching 9 bases. Germline loops: CDR1 SQVTM, CDR2 ANQGSEA. This CDR3 has 13 amino acids. V lost 6 bases to trimming and J lost 5 bases; unmatched junction nucleotides: 7. The CDR3 reads CSVGDRASETQYF. The CDR3 DNA sequence: TGCAGCGTGGGGGACAGGGCAAGTGAGACCCAGTACTTC.

The rearrangement uses TRBV29-1 and TRBJ1-1; possibly TRBD1 for D (5 bases). CDR3 length equals 13 residues. Germline CDR1 and CDR2: SQVTM and ANQGSEA. Trimming pared 5 bases from V and 0 bases from J, leaving 10 bases between. CDR3 amino acids: CSVRQFVNTEAFF. The CDR3, as DNA: TGCAGCGTTCGACAGTTCGTGAACACTGAAGCTTTCTTT.